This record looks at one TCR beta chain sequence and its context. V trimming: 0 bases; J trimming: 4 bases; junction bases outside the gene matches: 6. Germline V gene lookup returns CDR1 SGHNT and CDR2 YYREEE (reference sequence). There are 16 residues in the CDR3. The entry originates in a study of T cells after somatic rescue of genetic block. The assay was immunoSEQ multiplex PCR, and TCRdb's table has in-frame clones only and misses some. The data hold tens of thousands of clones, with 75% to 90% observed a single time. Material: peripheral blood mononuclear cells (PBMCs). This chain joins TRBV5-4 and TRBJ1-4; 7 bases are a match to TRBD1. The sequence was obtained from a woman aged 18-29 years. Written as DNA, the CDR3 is TGTGCCAGCAGCTTGGATGGGGGGACAGTTAATGAAAAACTGTTTTTT. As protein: CASSLDGGTVNEKLFF.